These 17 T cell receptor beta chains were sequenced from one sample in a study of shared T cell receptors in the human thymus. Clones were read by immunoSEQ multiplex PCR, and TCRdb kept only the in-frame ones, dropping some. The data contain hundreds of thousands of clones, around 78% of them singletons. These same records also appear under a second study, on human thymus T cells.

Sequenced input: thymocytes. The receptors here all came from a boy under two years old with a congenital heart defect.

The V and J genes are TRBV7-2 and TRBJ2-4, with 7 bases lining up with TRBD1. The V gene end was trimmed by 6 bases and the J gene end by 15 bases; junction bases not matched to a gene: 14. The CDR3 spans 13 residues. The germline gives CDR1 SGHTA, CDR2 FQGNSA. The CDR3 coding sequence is TGTGCCAGCAGTTTTGATACAGGGGAACCTGGGTACTTC. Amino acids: CASSFDTGEPGYF.

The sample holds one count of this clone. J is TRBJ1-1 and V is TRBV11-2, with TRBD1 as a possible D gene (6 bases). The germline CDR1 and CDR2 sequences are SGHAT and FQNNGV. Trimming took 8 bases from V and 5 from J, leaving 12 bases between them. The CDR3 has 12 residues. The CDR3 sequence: CASGGAATEAFF. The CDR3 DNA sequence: TGTGCCAGCGGGGGGGCGGCGACTGAAGCTTTCTTT.

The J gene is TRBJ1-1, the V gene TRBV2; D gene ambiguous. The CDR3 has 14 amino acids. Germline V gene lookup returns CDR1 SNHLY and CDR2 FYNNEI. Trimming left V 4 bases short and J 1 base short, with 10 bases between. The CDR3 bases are TGTGCCAGCAGTGCGGAGGTTTGGAACACTGAAGCTTTCTTT. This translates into CASSAEVWNTEAFF.

The CDR3 loop reads CASSPTGFSYNEQFF. The CDR3 DNA sequence: TGTGCCAGCAGCCCAACAGGGTTCTCCTACAATGAGCAGTTCTTC. This chain uses TRBV28 with TRBJ2-1; weak D call: TRBD1 (6 bases). CDR3 length: 15 amino acids. The V end was cut by 6 bases, the J end by 0 bases, with 12 bases between. CDR1 is MDHEN, CDR2 SYDVKM, per germline.

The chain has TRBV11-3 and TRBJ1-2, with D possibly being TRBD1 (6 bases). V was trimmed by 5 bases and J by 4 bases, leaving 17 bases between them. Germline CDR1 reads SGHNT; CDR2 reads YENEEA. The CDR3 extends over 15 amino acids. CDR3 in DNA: TGTGCCAGCAGCCCCGGGACAACCTTAGGCTATGGCTACACCTTC. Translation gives CASSPGTTLGYGYTF.

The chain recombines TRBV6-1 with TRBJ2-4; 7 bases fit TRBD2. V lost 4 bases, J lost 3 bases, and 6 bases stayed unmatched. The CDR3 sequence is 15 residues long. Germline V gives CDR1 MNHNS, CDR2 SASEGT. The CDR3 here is CASSGKREGKNIQYF. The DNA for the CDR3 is TGTGCCAGCAGTGGAAAGCGGGAAGGCAAAAACATTCAGTACTTC.

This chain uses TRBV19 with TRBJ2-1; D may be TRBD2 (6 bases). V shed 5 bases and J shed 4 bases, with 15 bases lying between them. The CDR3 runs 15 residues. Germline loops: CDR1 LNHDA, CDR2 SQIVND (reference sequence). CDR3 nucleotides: TGTGCCAGTAGTGCCGCGGCGGGACTGTACAATGAGCAGTTCTTC. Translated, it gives CASSAAAGLYNEQFF.

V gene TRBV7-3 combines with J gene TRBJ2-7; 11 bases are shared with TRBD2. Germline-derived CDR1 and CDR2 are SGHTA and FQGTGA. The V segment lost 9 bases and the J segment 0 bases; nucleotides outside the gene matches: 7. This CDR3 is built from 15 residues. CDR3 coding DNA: TGTGCCAGGTTCACTAGCGGGAGTTTCTCCTACGAGCAGTACTTC. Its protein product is CARFTSGSFSYEQYF.

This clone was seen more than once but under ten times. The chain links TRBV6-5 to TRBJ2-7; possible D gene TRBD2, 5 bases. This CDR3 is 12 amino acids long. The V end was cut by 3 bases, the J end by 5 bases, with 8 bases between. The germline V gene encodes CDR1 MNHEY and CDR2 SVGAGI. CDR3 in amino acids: CASSYDGNEQYF. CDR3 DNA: TGTGCCAGCAGTTATGACGGGAACGAGCAGTACTTC.

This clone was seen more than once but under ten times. This CDR3 is CASSFIWTTGSTEAFF. The CDR3 bases are TGCGCCAGCAGCTTCATTTGGACGACAGGGAGTACTGAAGCTTTCTTT. The gene calls are TRBV5-1 and TRBJ1-1; 7 bases agree with TRBD1. Germline V gene sequence: CDR1 SGHRS, CDR2 YFSETQ. The CDR3 has 16 amino acids. The trim removed 2 bases at V and 5 bases at J, leaving 12 bases unmatched.

In DNA, the CDR3 is TGTGCCAGCAGCTTGGGGGAGACAGGGTCTGGAAACACCATATATTTT. Amino acids: CASSLGETGSGNTIYF. This chain uses TRBV5-6 with TRBJ1-3; 7 nucleotides match TRBD1. Losses at the gene ends were 0 bases for V and 1 base for J; bases not matched to a gene: 4. CDR1 is SGHDT and CDR2 is YYEEEE in the germline V gene. The CDR3 consists of 16 residues.

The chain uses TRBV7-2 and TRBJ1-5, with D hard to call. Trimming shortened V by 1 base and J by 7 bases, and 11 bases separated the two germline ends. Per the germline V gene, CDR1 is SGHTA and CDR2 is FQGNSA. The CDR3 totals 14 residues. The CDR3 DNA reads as TGTGCCAGCAGCTTAGGATCAAGCAGGCAGCCCCAGCATTTT. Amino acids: CASSLGSSRQPQHF.

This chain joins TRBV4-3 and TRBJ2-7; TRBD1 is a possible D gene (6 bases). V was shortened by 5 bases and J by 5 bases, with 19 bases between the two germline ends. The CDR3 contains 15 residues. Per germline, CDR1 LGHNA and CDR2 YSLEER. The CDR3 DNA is TGCGCCAGCAGCAGGGCCTCGACAGGCCAACACGAGCAGTACTTC. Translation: CASSRASTGQHEQYF.

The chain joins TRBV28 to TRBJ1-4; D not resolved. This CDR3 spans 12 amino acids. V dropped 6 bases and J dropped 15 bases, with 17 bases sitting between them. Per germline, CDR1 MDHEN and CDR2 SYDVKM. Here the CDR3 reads CASSPPGIGLFF. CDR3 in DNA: TGTGCCAGCAGCCCTCCGGGAATCGGGTTGTTTTTT.

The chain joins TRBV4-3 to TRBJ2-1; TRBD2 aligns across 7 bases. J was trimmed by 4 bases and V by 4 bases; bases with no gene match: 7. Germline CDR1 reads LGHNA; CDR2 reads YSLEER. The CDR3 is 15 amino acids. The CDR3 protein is CASSPRGTTYNEQFF. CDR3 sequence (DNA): TGCGCCAGCAGCCCCCGCGGGACTACATACAATGAGCAGTTCTTC.

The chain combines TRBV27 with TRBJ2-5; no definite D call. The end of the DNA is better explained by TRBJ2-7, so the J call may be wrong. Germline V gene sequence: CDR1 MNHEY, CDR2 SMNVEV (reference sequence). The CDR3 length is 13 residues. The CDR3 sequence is CASSLRRSYEQYF. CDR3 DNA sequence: TGTGCCAGCAGTTTAAGGCGGTCCTACGAGCAGTACTTC.

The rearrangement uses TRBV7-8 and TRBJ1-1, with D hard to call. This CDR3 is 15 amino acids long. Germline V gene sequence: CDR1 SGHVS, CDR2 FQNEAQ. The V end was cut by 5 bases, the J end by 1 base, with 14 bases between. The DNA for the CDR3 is TGTGCCAGCAGCCCTTCGGATCGGGGGAACACTGAAGCTTTCTTT. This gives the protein CASSPSDRGNTEAFF.